This TCR beta chain came from a study of blood T cell repertoires in COVID-19. The method was immunoSEQ multiplex PCR; TCRdb's version includes in-frame clones alone and lacks a portion of them. The data show fewer than 200,000 clones, with about 86% seen just once and approximately 4% held by the top ten. CDR1 SGHNT and CDR2 YENEEA come from the germline V gene. The length of the CDR3 is 13 residues. Germline trimming cut 5 bases from V and 6 bases from J; bases unmatched to any gene: 5. This TCR was sampled from a woman between 50 and 59 years old in a cohort exposed to, infected with or recovered from COVID-19 (not recorded which). Material: PBMCs or T cells enriched from blood (not recorded which). The gene calls are TRBV11-3 and TRBJ2-7; TRBD2 matches at 9 bases. CDR3 in DNA: TGTGCCAGCAGCCCCGGGACTAGCACCGAGCAGTACTTC. Residues: CASSPGTSTEQYF.